The rows below give T cell receptor beta chains drawn from one sample of a study of shared clonotypes between healthy human individuals. Assay used: immunoSEQ multiplex PCR; TCRdb lists only in-frame clones, some missing. Of 2.3 million or so clones in the sample, 93% were seen once. The sequenced material came from naive CD4+ T cells from PBMCs. These receptors were collected from a man between 18 and 29 years old in good health. Some clones in this sample may be carry-over from other donors' samples. Both conserved end residues are part of each CDR3. Fields, in order: D gene, J gene, V gene, clone size, CDR3 protein, CDR3 DNA. A D gene is named only where the DNA matches it firmly. Size tells how often a clone was seen (once, few, many) or the class of an expanded clone, and some rows leave it out.

D gene: NA; J gene: TRBJ2-2; V gene: TRBV9; clone size: NA; CDR3 protein: CASSVRESGTGELFF; CDR3 DNA: TGTGCCAGCAGCGTACGGGAGTCGGGCACCGGGGAGCTGTTTTTT
D gene: NA; J gene: TRBJ2-7; V gene: TRBV15; clone size: NA; CDR3 protein: CATSILFGGPEQYF; CDR3 DNA: TGTGCCACCAGCATCCTTTTTGGTGGGCCCGAGCAGTACTTC
D gene: NA; J gene: TRBJ2-7; V gene: TRBV28; clone size: NA; CDR3 protein: CASRSTGFRSSYEQYF; CDR3 DNA: TGTGCCAGCAGATCTACAGGGTTCAGGAGCTCCTACGAGCAGTACTTC
D gene: TRBD2; J gene: TRBJ2-1; V gene: TRBV9; clone size: NA; CDR3 protein: CASSVTGTSGYNEQFF; CDR3 DNA: TGTGCCAGCAGCGTCACCGGGACTAGCGGATACAATGAGCAGTTCTTC
D gene: NA; J gene: TRBJ1-1; V gene: TRBV9; clone size: few; CDR3 protein: CASSVATGRLDEAFF; CDR3 DNA: TGTGCCAGCAGCGTAGCAACAGGTCGGTTGGATGAAGCTTTCTTT
D gene: NA; J gene: TRBJ2-5; V gene: TRBV28; clone size: NA; CDR3 protein: CASRGGAGETQYF; CDR3 DNA: TGTGCCAGCAGAGGGGGGGCTGGGGAGACCCAGTACTTC
D gene: NA; J gene: TRBJ1-3; V gene: TRBV6-1; clone size: NA; CDR3 protein: CASSEHSSPGTIYF; CDR3 DNA: TGTGCCAGCAGTGAGCACAGCTCGCCGGGAACCATATATTTT
D gene: NA; J gene: TRBJ1-5; V gene: TRBV28; clone size: NA; CDR3 protein: CASRVELWSSGGDQPQHF; CDR3 DNA: TGTGCCAGCAGAGTTGAACTTTGGTCGTCGGGAGGCGATCAGCCCCAGCATTTT
D gene: NA; J gene: TRBJ1-2; V gene: TRBV6-1; clone size: NA; CDR3 protein: CASKTMDGGVRGYTF; CDR3 DNA: TGTGCCAGCAAAACGATGGACGGCGGGGTTCGAGGCTACACCTTC
D gene: TRBD2; J gene: TRBJ2-1; V gene: TRBV30; clone size: NA; CDR3 protein: CAWSPASGSPLEQFF; CDR3 DNA: TGTGCCTGGAGTCCGGCTAGCGGGAGCCCACTTGAGCAGTTCTTC
D gene: TRBD1; J gene: TRBJ1-2; V gene: TRBV7-2; clone size: NA; CDR3 protein: CASSVGGVNYGYTF; CDR3 DNA: TGTGCCAGCAGCGTAGGGGGCGTTAACTATGGCTACACCTTC
D gene: NA; J gene: TRBJ2-7; V gene: TRBV29-1; clone size: NA; CDR3 protein: CSVEGPSYEQYF; CDR3 DNA: TGCAGCGTTGAAGGACCAAGCTACGAGCAGTACTTC
D gene: TRBD2; J gene: TRBJ2-5; V gene: TRBV7-2; clone size: NA; CDR3 protein: CASSLGLGGLETQYF; CDR3 DNA: TGTGCCAGCAGCTTAGGTTTGGGAGGGTTAGAGACCCAGTACTTC
D gene: NA; J gene: TRBJ2-6; V gene: TRBV7-3; clone size: NA; CDR3 protein: CASSLPGLAGANVLTF; CDR3 DNA: TGTGCCAGCAGCTTACCGGGGTTGGCTGGGGCCAACGTCCTGACTTTC
D gene: TRBD1; J gene: TRBJ2-5; V gene: TRBV7-9; clone size: once; CDR3 protein: CASSLGGQGAGETQYF; CDR3 DNA: TGTGCCAGCAGCTTAGGTGGACAGGGGGCCGGAGAGACCCAGTACTTC
D gene: NA; J gene: TRBJ2-5; V gene: TRBV5-1; clone size: NA; CDR3 protein: CASSLALEILQETQYF; CDR3 DNA: TGCGCCAGCAGCTTGGCCTTGGAGATCCTACAAGAGACCCAGTACTTC
D gene: TRBD2; J gene: TRBJ2-5; V gene: TRBV29-1; clone size: NA; CDR3 protein: CSATSGTETQYF; CDR3 DNA: TGCAGCGCGACTAGCGGTACAGAGACCCAGTACTTC